This T cell receptor beta chain is from a study of blood T cell repertoires in COVID-19. As for the study in general: Researchers got acute and convalescent COVID-19 samples from the United States, Italy and Spain. In each case, the material was cDNA or gDNA derived from T cells, B-cell-depleted T cells, or PBMCs.

CDR1 is LNHDA and CDR2 is SQIVND in the germline V gene (reference sequence). V dropped 5 bases and J dropped 9; count of bases not matched to a gene: 10. CDR3 length: 15 residues. In the study's own analysis: How many nucleated cells were present was estimated from reference gene primer amplification. Measured with immunoSEQ multiplex PCR; TCRdb has only the in-frame clones, and not every one. The D gene and trimming were derived from the DNA, and the V and J assignments and clone size from that table. The repertoire holds approximately 360,000 clones, with around 91% as singletons. The sequencing input was peripheral blood. The V call is TRBV19, the J call TRBJ2-3, with 11 bases matching TRBD2. This TCR came from a man younger than 30 with active or convalescent COVID-19. CDR3 residues: CASSPSSGGALTQYF. The CDR3 nucleotides are TGTGCCAGTAGTCCGAGTAGCGGGGGGGCCTTGACGCAGTATTTT.